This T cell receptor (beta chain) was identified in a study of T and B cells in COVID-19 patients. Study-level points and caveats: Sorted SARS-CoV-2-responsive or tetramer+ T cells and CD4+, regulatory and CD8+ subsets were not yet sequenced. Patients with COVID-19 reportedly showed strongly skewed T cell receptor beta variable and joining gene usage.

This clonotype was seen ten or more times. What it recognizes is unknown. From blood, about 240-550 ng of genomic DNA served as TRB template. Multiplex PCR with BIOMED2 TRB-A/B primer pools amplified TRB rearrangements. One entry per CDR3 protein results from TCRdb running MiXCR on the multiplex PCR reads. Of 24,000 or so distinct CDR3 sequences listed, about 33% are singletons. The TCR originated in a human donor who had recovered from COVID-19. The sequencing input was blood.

CDR3 sequence (DNA): TGTGCCAGCAAAGAAAGAGACGAGCAGTACTTC. Translated, it gives CASKERDEQYF. V usage is TRBV6-2 or TRBV6-3 and J usage is TRBJ2-7, with D unclear. Germline V gives CDR1 MNHEY, CDR2 SVGEGT. V gave up 7 bases and J gave up 5 bases, with 9 bases separating them. The CDR3 consists of 11 residues.